This TCR beta chain was recorded in a study of blood T cell repertoires in COVID-19. For the study at large: Acute and convalescent COVID-19 specimens originated in the United States, Italy and Spain. PBMCs, B-cell-depleted T cells, or T cells provided the cDNA or gDNA that made up the material.

Seattle participants joined during active infection and were tracked over time. In the source study's methods: The assay estimated nucleated cells by amplifying reference gene primers. TCRdb's copy holds only in-frame clones and misses some; the assay was immunoSEQ multiplex PCR. D and trimming were read from the DNA, whereas the V and J calls and clone size are those reported in that table. The table includes about 320,000 clones, about 87% detected once. Germline V CDR1 and CDR2: GTSNPN, SVGIG (reference sequence). Trimming at V came to 8 bases and at J to 4 bases, leaving 8 bases not matched to a gene. CDR3 length equals 13 residues.

The origin of this receptor is a woman in her twenties or thirties with COVID-19, enrolled during active disease. The specimen was peripheral blood. The rearrangement links TRBV30 to TRBJ2-7, with TRBD1 identical over 10 bases. The DNA for the CDR3 is TGTGCCAGAGGACAGGGGGGAAGGTACGAGCAGTACTTC. Amino acid sequence: CARGQGGRYEQYF.